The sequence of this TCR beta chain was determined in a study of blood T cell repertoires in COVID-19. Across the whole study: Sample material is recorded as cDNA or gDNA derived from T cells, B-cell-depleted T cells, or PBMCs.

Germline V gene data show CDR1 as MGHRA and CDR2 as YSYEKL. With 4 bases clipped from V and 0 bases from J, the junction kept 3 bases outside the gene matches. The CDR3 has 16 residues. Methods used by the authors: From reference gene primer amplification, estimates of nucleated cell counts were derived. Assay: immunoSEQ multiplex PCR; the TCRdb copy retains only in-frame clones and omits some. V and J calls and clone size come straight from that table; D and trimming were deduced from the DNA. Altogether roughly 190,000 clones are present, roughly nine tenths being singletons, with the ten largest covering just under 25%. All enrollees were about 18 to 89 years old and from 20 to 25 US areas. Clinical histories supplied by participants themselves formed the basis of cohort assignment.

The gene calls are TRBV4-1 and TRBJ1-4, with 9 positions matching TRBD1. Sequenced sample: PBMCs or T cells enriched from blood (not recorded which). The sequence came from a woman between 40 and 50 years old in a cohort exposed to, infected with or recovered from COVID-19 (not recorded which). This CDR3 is CASSLRQGATNEKLFF. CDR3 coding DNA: TGCGCCAGCAGCCTACGACAGGGGGCAACTAATGAAAAACTGTTTTTT.